One TCR beta chain is described in this entry. The antigen is unknown. This sequence may be a read error, since a much larger clone differs from it by one base. The library came from three nested PCR rounds adapted from ARM-PCR protocols. From the multiplex PCR reads, TCRdb called clonotypes with MiXCR, one entry per CDR3 protein. This table holds around 86,000 distinct CDR3 sequences, over 60% found once. V dropped 3 bases and J dropped 12; count of bases not matched to a gene: 14. Germline V gives CDR1 SGHVS, CDR2 FQNEAQ. CDR3 length equals 17 residues. The sample comes from a study of tumor and adjacent non-tumor tissue in lung cancer. This sample's RNA came from whole unsorted tissue. General study points: Compared with tumor, normal lung showed significantly lower TCR diversity. Tumor TCR diversity, when higher, was linked to shorter survival.

This receptor was identified in a woman aged 40 to 55 with non-small cell lung cancer. Sequencing was performed on lung tumor tissue. This chain links TRBV7-8 with TRBJ2-3; 14 positions match TRBD2. The CDR3 DNA sequence: TGTGCCAGCAGCTTCGGCGAGACTAGCGGGAGGGGGATAACCCAGTATTTT. Residues: CASSFGETSGRGITQYF.